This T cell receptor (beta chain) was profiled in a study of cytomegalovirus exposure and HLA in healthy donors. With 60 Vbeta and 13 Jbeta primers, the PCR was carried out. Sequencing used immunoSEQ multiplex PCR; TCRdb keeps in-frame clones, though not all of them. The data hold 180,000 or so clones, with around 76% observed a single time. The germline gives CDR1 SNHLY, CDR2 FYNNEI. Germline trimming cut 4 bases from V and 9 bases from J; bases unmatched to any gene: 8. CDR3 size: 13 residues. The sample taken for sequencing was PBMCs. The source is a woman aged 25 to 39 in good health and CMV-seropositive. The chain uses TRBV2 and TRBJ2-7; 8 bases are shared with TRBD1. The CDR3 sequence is CASSGEQGAPQYF. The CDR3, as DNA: TGTGCCAGCAGTGGGGAGCAGGGGGCTCCGCAGTACTTC.